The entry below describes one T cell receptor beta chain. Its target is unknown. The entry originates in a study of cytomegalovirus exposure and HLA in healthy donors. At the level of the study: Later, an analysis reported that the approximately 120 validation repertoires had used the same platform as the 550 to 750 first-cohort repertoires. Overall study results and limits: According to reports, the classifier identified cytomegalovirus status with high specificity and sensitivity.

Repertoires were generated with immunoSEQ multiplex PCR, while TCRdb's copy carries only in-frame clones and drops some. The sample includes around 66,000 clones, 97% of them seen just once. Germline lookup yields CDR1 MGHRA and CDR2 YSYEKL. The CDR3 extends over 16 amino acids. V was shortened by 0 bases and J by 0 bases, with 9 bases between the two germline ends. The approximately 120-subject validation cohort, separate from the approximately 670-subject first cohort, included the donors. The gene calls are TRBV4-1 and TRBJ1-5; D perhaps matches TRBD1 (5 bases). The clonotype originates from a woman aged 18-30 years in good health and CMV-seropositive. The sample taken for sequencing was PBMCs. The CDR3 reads CASSQEETDSNQPQHF. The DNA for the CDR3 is TGCGCCAGCAGCCAAGAGGAGACAGATAGCAATCAGCCCCAGCATTTT.